The present entry profiles one T cell receptor beta chain with its context. Antigen unknown. The record originates from a study of T-cell reconstitution after alpha-beta-depleted transplantation in children. Notes on the study in general: Expanded graft clones numbering several hundred reportedly gave rise to alpha-beta T cells about two months after transplant. From newly produced T cells came most of the T-cell counts and diversity one year after transplant. Where some patients showed high TCRbeta diversity at day 60, it came from recipient T cells and thymic progenitors that had survived.

A library of TCRbeta sequences, prepared with unique molecular identifiers, was generated. Via MiXCR, TCRdb re-called the PCR reads, giving one row per CDR3 protein. Seen here are about 200,000 distinct CDR3 sequences, about 8.7% observed once, and the top ten hold approximately 40%. Per germline, CDR1 SGHDN and CDR2 FVKESK. Trimming stripped 4 bases from V and 1 base from J, with 11 bases between. The CDR3 is made up of 14 amino acids. Sequenced material: PBMCs, mostly from graft donor cells, taken 360 days after TCRalphabeta/CD19-depleted stem cell transplant. The chain combines TRBV14 with TRBJ2-7; D uncertain. The clonotype was recovered from a male patient between 2 and 15 years old who had a stem cell transplant for acute myeloid leukemia, so the T cells may come from the graft donor. This CDR3 reads CASSRLRSSYEQYF. The DNA of the CDR3 is TGTGCCAGCAGCCGGTTGAGGTCATCCTACGAGCAGTACTTC. Together with reference TRBV14 and TRBJ2-7, the CDR3 gives the full variable domain: EAGVTQFPSHSVIEKGQTVTLRCDPISGHDNLYWYRRVMGKEIKFLLHFVKESKQDESGMPNNRFLAERTGGTYSTLKVQPAELEDSGVYFCASSRLRSSYEQYFGPGTRLTVT.